This TCR beta chain was observed in a study of T cells expressing NK-cell markers. Background on the study: The TCR beta repertoires were obtained from sorted CD3+CD56+NKG2C+, CD3+CD56+NKG2C- and CD3+CD56-NKG2C+ T cells. Seven of the eight sequenced donors were HCMV-seropositive; one was seronegative. The study, taken as a whole, reports: The dominant NKG2C+ clonotypes represented about 1.0-8% of CD8+ T cells in six donors.

No DNA is given; TCRdb re-called the 5' RACE reads and lists each CDR3 protein once. This sample's table has about 260,000 distinct CDR3 sequences. Details on this clonotype: Its antigen is still unknown.

The sequence was obtained from a woman aged 18 to 75 in good health. The sequenced sample was blood T cells: a sorted CD56 or NKG2C T cell subset, CD4+ or CD8+ T cells, or bulk PBMC T cells (not recorded which).

The CDR3 loop reads CATSDTGTQETQYF. The chain links TRBV24-1 to TRBJ2-5; TCRdb's D call, TRBD1, is unchecked because there is no DNA. Per the germline V gene, CDR1 is KGHDR and CDR2 is SFDVKD. The CDR3 sequence is 14 residues long.